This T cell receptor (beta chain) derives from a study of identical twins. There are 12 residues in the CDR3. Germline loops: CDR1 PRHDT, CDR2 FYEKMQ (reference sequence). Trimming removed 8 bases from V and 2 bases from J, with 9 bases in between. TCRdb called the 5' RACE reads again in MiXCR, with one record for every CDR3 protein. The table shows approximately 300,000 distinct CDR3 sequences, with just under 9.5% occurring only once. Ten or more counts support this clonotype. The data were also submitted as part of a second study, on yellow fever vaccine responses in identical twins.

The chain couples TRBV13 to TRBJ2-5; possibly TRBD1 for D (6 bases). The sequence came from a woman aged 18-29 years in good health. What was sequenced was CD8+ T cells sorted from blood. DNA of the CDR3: TGTGCCAGCTCCCAGGGGCAAGAGACCCAGTACTTC. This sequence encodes CASSQGQETQYF.